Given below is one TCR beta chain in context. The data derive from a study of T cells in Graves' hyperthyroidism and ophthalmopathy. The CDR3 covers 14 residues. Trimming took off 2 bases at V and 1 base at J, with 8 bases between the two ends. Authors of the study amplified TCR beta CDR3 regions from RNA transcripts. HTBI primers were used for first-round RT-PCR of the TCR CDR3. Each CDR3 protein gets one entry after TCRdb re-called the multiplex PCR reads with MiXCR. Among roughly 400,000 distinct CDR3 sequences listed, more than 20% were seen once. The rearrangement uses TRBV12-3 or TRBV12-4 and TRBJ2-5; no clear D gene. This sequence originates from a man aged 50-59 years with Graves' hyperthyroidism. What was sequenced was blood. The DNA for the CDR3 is TGTGCCAGCAGTTTACAGTCTATCCAAGAGACCCAGTACTTC. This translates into CASSLQSIQETQYF.